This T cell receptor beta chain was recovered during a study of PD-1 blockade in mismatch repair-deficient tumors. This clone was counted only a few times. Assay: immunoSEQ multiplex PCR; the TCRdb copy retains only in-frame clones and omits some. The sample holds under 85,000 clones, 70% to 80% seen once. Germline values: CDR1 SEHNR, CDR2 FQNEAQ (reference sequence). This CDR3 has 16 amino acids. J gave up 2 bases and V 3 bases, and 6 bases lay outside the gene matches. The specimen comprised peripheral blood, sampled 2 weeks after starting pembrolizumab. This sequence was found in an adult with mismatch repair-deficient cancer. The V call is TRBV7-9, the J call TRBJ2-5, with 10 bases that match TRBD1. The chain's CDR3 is CASSFQDRGTQETQYF. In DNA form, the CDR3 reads TGTGCCAGCAGCTTTCAGGACAGGGGGACTCAAGAGACCCAGTACTTC.